The 29 T cell receptor beta chains listed next were all sequenced from one sample in a study of blood T cells in healthy people across ages. A second PCR of about 7 to 12 cycles used a sample-barcoded 5' primer and a J-beta primer mix. Using its own MiXCR run on the 5' RACE reads, TCRdb lists one record per CDR3 protein. Of 550,000 to 600,000 distinct CDR3 sequences listed, around half are singletons. Specimen: blood. Source of these receptors: an elderly man in good health.

This chain connects TRBV20-1 to TRBJ1-6, with unresolved D. Germline-derived CDR1 and CDR2 are DFQATT and SNEGSKA (reference sequence). The ends were cut back, 0 bases at V and 10 bases at J, with 7 bases in the middle. The CDR3 runs to 12 residues. The CDR3 DNA reads TGCAGTGCTAGAGATACGGGGTCACCCCTCCACTTT. It is translated as CSARDTGSPLHF.

This clonotype has a handful of counts. The rearrangement joins TRBV7-2 to TRBJ2-1; 11 bases agree with TRBD2. The CDR3 spans 16 residues. V lost 5 bases, J lost 4 bases, and 7 bases stayed unmatched. Germline V gene data show CDR1 as SGHTA and CDR2 as FQGNSA. CDR3 amino acids: CASSTRLAGFYNEQFF. The CDR3 nucleotides are TGTGCCAGCAGCACCCGACTAGCGGGGTTTTACAATGAGCAGTTCTTC.

J is TRBJ2-5 and V is TRBV6-6; tentative D call: TRBD2 (6 bases). The germline V gene encodes CDR1 MNHNY and CDR2 SVGAGI (reference sequence). The ends were cut back, 6 bases at V and 2 bases at J, with 16 bases in the middle. The CDR3 runs to 15 residues. CDR3 region: CASSPWTTRQETQYF. CDR3 bases: TGTGCCAGCAGCCCATGGACGACTAGACAAGAGACCCAGTACTTC.

The genes are TRBV5-1 and TRBJ2-5; no firm D call. The CDR3 covers 16 residues. The germline CDR1 and CDR2 sequences are SGHRS and YFSETQ. V shed 0 bases and J shed 0 bases, with 12 bases lying between them. This chain's CDR3 is CASSLGLQTYQETQYF. The DNA of the CDR3 is TGCGCCAGCAGCTTGGGGCTGCAAACGTACCAAGAGACCCAGTACTTC.

The chain uses TRBV7-2 and TRBJ2-7; TRBD2 agrees at 12 bases. This CDR3 spans 15 amino acids. Germline trimming cut 5 bases from V and 4 bases from J; bases unmatched to any gene: 6. Germline CDR1 and CDR2: SGHTA and FQGNSA. The CDR3 DNA reads TGTGCCAGCAGCACGACTAGCGGGAGTGAATACGAGCAGTACTTC. Protein sequence: CASSTTSGSEYEQYF.

At least ten counts were recorded for this clonotype. The chain employs TRBV7-9 and TRBJ1-1; D is unresolved. The V gene's germline CDR1 is SEHNR and CDR2 FQNEAQ (reference sequence). V lost 6 bases, J lost 5 bases, and 10 bases lay in between. The CDR3 consists of 12 residues. The CDR3 DNA reads as TGTGCCAGCAGTACCCGGGGTACTGAAGCTTTCTTT. It codes for CASSTRGTEAFF.

CDR3 bases: TGTGCCACCAGTCGGCGGGACAGCACCTTTTTTTACTACGAGCAGTACTTC. It translates to CATSRRDSTFFYYEQYF. This rearrangement joins TRBV24-1 to TRBJ2-7; perhaps TRBD1 as D (7 bases). Germline values: CDR1 KGHDR, CDR2 SFDVKD. The CDR3 runs 17 residues. V lost 6 bases and J lost 3, with 23 bases in between.

The chain links TRBV7-2 to TRBJ2-7; D unclear. Trimming left V 5 bases short and J 6 bases short, with 14 bases between. Germline V gene data show CDR1 as SGHTA and CDR2 as FQGNSA. The length of the CDR3 is 13 residues. The CDR3 here is CASSTTPRVEQYF. For the CDR3, the DNA is TGTGCCAGCAGCACGACACCTCGGGTCGAGCAGTACTTC.

The V and J genes are TRBV12-3 or TRBV12-4 and TRBJ1-6, with 9 nucleotides matching TRBD1. The length of the CDR3 is 15 residues. V lost 5 bases, J lost 10 bases, and 9 bases stayed unmatched. CDR3 DNA sequence: TGTGCCAGCAGTCCTACCGGGACAGGGTGGTCACCCCTCCACTTT. Translation: CASSPTGTGWSPLHF.

The J gene is TRBJ2-1, the V gene TRBV10-3; 10 nucleotides match TRBD2. This CDR3 contains 14 residues. The V segment lost 10 bases and the J segment 8 bases; nucleotides outside the gene matches: 11. Germline CDR1 and CDR2: ENHRY and SYGVKD. CDR3 sequence reads: CATRLGTSADEQFF. CDR3 DNA sequence: TGTGCCACACGGCTGGGGACTAGCGCTGATGAGCAGTTCTTC.

CDR3 in DNA: TGTGCCAGCAGCCCCGCGACAGACTATGGAGGCTACACCTTC. It encodes CASSPATDYGGYTF. The V call is TRBV3-1, the J call TRBJ1-2; possibly TRBD1 for D (5 bases). The CDR3 contains 14 residues. Germline lookup yields CDR1 LGHDT and CDR2 YNNKEL (reference sequence). Deletions cut 4 bases from V and 8 bases from J, with 17 bases between.

This clonotype was seen only a few times. This chain uses TRBV6-6 with TRBJ2-1, with D perhaps matching TRBD2 (7 bases). Trimming took 3 bases from V and 7 from J, leaving 19 bases between them. Germline V lookup: CDR1 MNHNY, CDR2 SVGAGI (reference sequence). This CDR3 contains 16 residues. DNA of the CDR3: TGTGCCAGCAGTTATAGCCGGGGGGACACGAGGAATGAGCAGTTCTTC. It specifies CASSYSRGDTRNEQFF.

In the case of this clonotype: At one end, the junction sequence differs from germline, possibly due to a read error. The V and J genes are TRBV7-2 and TRBJ2-3; TRBD2 aligns across 9 bases. The germline V gene encodes CDR1 SGHTA and CDR2 FQGNSA. The CDR3 consists of 16 residues. CDR3 protein: CASSDVTSGYTDTQYF. In DNA form, the CDR3 reads TGCGCCAGCAGCGACGTCACTAGCGGGTACACAGATACGCAGTATTTT.

This clonotype came up a few times. V is TRBV12-3 or TRBV12-4 and J is TRBJ2-7; D is perhaps TRBD2 (5 bases). Trimming cost V 2 bases and J 0 bases, with 14 bases left between them. The CDR3 has 16 residues. The CDR3 sequence: CASSLRLATSSYEQYF. As DNA, the CDR3 is TGTGCCAGCAGTTTACGGCTAGCAACTAGCTCCTACGAGCAGTACTTC.

This clonotype has at least ten counts. This chain's CDR3 is CASSYSSQGRTYEQYF. The CDR3 nucleotides are TGTGCCAGCAGTTACTCCTCGCAGGGTAGGACCTACGAGCAGTACTTC. The chain carries TRBV6-5 and TRBJ2-7; maybe TRBD1 (5 bases). The CDR3 spans 16 residues. The germline V gene encodes CDR1 MNHEY and CDR2 SVGAGI. Trimming removed 0 bases from V and 2 bases from J, with 14 bases in between.

The V and J genes are TRBV15 and TRBJ2-6; D may correspond to TRBD1 or TRBD2 (5 bases each). The CDR3 extends over 16 amino acids. Deletions cut 3 bases from V and 0 bases from J, with 9 bases between. From germline, CDR1 is LNHNV and CDR2 YYDKDF (reference sequence). CDR3 in DNA: TGTGCCACCAGCAGGGGGGTTGACTCTGGGGCCAACGTCCTGACTTTC. Amino acid sequence: CATSRGVDSGANVLTF.

The chain joins TRBV25-1 to TRBJ2-7, with unresolved D. In germline, CDR1 is MGHDK, CDR2 SYGVNS. The CDR3 is made up of 11 amino acids. V was trimmed by 5 bases and J by 9 bases, leaving 11 bases between them. Written as DNA, the CDR3 is TGTGCCAGCAGTTTTGGGGAAGCGCAGTACTTC. Translation: CASSFGEAQYF.

This clonotype came up once. The chain recombines TRBV5-1 with TRBJ1-1, with 9 positions matching TRBD1. The length of the CDR3 is 14 residues. Germline trimming cut 3 bases from V and 7 bases from J; bases unmatched to any gene: 7. Germline V lookup: CDR1 SGHRS, CDR2 YFSETQ. CDR3: CASSWADRGDEAFF. In nucleotides, the CDR3 is TGCGCCAGCAGCTGGGCAGACAGGGGGGATGAAGCTTTCTTT.

DNA of the CDR3: TGTGCCAGCTCACGAGGGAGGCAGGGATCAGCCGAGCAGTACTTC. Its protein product is CASSRGRQGSAEQYF. The V and J genes are TRBV7-3 and TRBJ2-7, with D possibly TRBD2 on 6 matching bases. Looked up from germline, CDR1 is SGHTA and CDR2 is FQGTGA. V was shortened by 8 bases and J by 6 bases, with 23 bases between the two germline ends. The CDR3 length is 15 residues.

The genes are TRBV7-2 and TRBJ1-4; weak D call: TRBD1 (5 bases). This CDR3 is 15 amino acids long. With 5 bases removed from V and 8 bases from J, the gap between germline ends came to 18 bases. Germline CDR1 is SGHTA and CDR2 is FQGNSA. This CDR3 is CASSAAGGAREKLFF. The CDR3 DNA reads TGTGCCAGCAGCGCCGCGGGTGGGGCAAGGGAAAAACTGTTTTTT. Variable domain in full (rest from reference TRBV7-2 and TRBJ1-4): GAGVSQSPSNKVTEKGKDVELRCDPISGHTALYWYRQSLGQGLEFLIYFQGNSAPDKSGLPSDRFSAERTGGSVSTLTIQRTQQEDSAVYLCASSAAGGAREKLFFGSGTQLSVL.

This clonotype came up a few times. V gene TRBV7-9 combines with J gene TRBJ1-4, with no clear D. The CDR3 covers 12 residues. Germline V gene data show CDR1 as SEHNR and CDR2 as FQNEAQ (reference sequence). V was pared by 3 bases and J by 6 bases, with 5 bases between. CDR3 loop: CASSFSYEKLFF. CDR3 DNA sequence: TGTGCCAGCAGCTTTTCTTATGAAAAACTGTTTTTT.

The chain recombines TRBV11-3 with TRBJ2-4, with 8 bases matching TRBD1. Per germline, CDR1 SGHNT and CDR2 YENEEA. The CDR3 runs to 13 residues. Trimming removed 1 base from V and 7 bases from J; junction bases left unmatched: 0. Here the CDR3 reads CASSLGTGNIQYF. The CDR3 DNA follows: TGTGCCAGCAGCTTAGGGACAGGGAACATTCAGTACTTC.

Comments on this clonotype: A much larger clone is a single base away; this may be a read error. The chain carries TRBV6-6 and TRBJ1-5, with 7 bases aligning to TRBD1. CDR1 is MNHNY and CDR2 is SVGAGI in the germline V gene (reference sequence). The CDR3 runs to 14 residues. Trimming removed 5 bases from V and 7 bases from J; junction bases left unmatched: 8. The CDR3, as DNA: TGTGCCAGCAGTCTGACAGGGAGTAAGCAGCCCCAGCATTTT. Protein: CASSLTGSKQPQHF.

This clonotype has only one observation. The rearrangement links TRBV20-1 to TRBJ1-5; 7 bases are a match to TRBD1. Germline V gene lookup returns CDR1 DFQATT and CDR2 SNEGSKA (reference sequence). After removal of 6 bases from V and 3 bases from J, the junction contained 29 bases not matched to a gene. CDR3 length: 21 amino acids. CDR3 sequence: CSAKKSPTGADRVVPNQPQHF. The CDR3 DNA reads as TGCAGTGCCAAAAAATCTCCAACTGGGGCTGACAGGGTCGTACCCAATCAGCCCCAGCATTTT.

This clonotype has a handful of counts. The chain couples TRBV5-1 to TRBJ2-3; TRBD2 aligns across 7 bases. The trim removed 3 bases at V and 8 bases at J, leaving 12 bases unmatched. Germline V gene lookup returns CDR1 SGHRS and CDR2 YFSETQ. This CDR3 region has 15 residues. The DNA of the CDR3 is TGCGCCAGCAGCTCCACTACGGGGGGACCGAGTACGCAGTATTTT. Its protein product is CASSSTTGGPSTQYF.

The chain has TRBV7-9 and TRBJ2-7, with D perhaps matching TRBD2 (5 bases). CDR1 SEHNR and CDR2 FQNEAQ come from the germline V gene (reference sequence). Between the trimmed V and J ends, which lost 6 bases and 0 bases, there was a span of 12 bases. CDR3 length: 14 amino acids. DNA for the CDR3: TGTGCCAGCAGTAATAGCGTATTCTCCTACGAGCAGTACTTC. Amino acids: CASSNSVFSYEQYF. Full variable domain (outside the CDR3, taken from reference TRBV7-9 and TRBJ2-7): DTGVSQNPRHKITKRGQNVTFRCDPISEHNRLYWYRQTLGQGPEFLTYFQNEAQLEKSRLLSDRFSAERPKGSFSTLEIQRTEQGDSAMYLCASSNSVFSYEQYFGPGTRLTVT.

In this sample, this clonotype turned up a few times. DNA of the CDR3: TGTGCCAGCAGCTTAGGGGGACCGGGACAGAGCTACGAGCAGTACTTC. Residues: CASSLGGPGQSYEQYF. V usage is TRBV7-2 and J usage is TRBJ2-7; 7 nucleotides agree with TRBD1. Losses at the gene ends were 1 base for V and 3 bases for J; bases not matched to a gene: 9. From germline, CDR1 is SGHTA and CDR2 FQGNSA. This CDR3 spans 16 amino acids.

The count of this clonotype is one. The V and J genes are TRBV20-1 and TRBJ2-5, with D perhaps being TRBD1 or TRBD2 (6 bases each). The J call is uncertain, as TRBJ2-7 better fits the DNA end. This CDR3 comprises 14 residues. Germline V lookup: CDR1 DFQATT, CDR2 SNEGSKA (reference sequence). The CDR3 region is CSAREGGGGYEQYF. The CDR3 nucleotides are TGCAGTGCTAGAGAGGGTGGAGGGGGGTACGAGCAGTACTTC.

This clonotype was seen more than once but under ten times. The chain employs TRBV7-9 and TRBJ2-1; TRBD1 aligns across 8 bases. Trimming at V came to 4 bases and at J to 4 bases, leaving 6 bases not matched to a gene. The CDR3 length is 15 residues. The germline gives CDR1 SEHNR, CDR2 FQNEAQ (reference sequence). The CDR3, as DNA: TGTGCCAGCAGCTCTTCGGGACAGGTTTACAATGAGCAGTTCTTC. It encodes CASSSSGQVYNEQFF.